One T cell receptor (beta chain) is described in this entry. The antigen remains unidentified. This specimen belongs to a study of PD-L1 blockade in urothelial cancer. For the study at large: Blood underwent analysis 3 weeks (second dose) and 6 weeks after treatment began. Blood yielded a median of around 150,000 T cells per sample.

TCRdb's table, derived via immunoSEQ multiplex PCR, lists solely in-frame clones and lacks some. The sample holds about 80,000 clones; around 87% are singletons and the top ten take around 5%. General observations from the study: Below-median TCR clonality that was measured in pretreatment blood predicted better survival.

CDR3 length equals 14 residues. V gave up 0 bases and J gave up 4 bases, with 10 bases separating them. Germline lookup yields CDR1 SGHRS and CDR2 YFSETQ. The TCR originated in a woman aged 70-85 years with urothelial cancer. The material was PBMCs, obtained around atezolizumab (anti-PD-L1) treatment. V gene TRBV5-1 combines with J gene TRBJ2-5; D might be TRBD2 (6 bases). The CDR3 sequence is CASSLAGGTETQYF. In DNA, the CDR3 is TGCGCCAGCAGCTTGGCCGGGGGAACAGAGACCCAGTACTTC. Complete variable domain (other parts from reference TRBV5-1 and TRBJ2-5): KAGVTQTPRYLIKTRGQQVTLSCSPISGHRSVSWYQQTPGQGLQFLFEYFSETQRNKGNFPGRFSGRQFSNSRSEMNVSTLELGDSALYLCASSLAGGTETQYFGPGTRLLVL.